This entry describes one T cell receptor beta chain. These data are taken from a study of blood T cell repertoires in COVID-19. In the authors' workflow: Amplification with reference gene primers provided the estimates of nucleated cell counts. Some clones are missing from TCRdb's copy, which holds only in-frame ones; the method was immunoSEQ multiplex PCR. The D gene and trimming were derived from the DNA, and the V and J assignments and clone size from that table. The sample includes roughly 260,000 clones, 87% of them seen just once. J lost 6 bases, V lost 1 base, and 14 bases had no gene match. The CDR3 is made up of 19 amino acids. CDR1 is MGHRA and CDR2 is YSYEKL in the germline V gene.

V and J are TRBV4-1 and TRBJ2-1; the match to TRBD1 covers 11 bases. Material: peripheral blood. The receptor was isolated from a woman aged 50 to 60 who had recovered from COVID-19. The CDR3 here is CASSQARDRGTTSVNEQFF. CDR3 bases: TGCGCCAGCAGCCAAGCTCGGGACAGGGGGACCACCTCTGTCAATGAGCAGTTCTTC.